The T cell receptor beta chain under discussion was sequenced for a study of cytomegalovirus exposure and HLA in healthy donors. PCR used 60 Vbeta primers and 13 Jbeta primers. Original processing methods: Approximately 9.9 million of 75 million to 85 million unique TCR beta chains were shared, per a later count. The table came from immunoSEQ multiplex PCR; TCRdb's copy has only in-frame clones and leaves some out. The V and J calls and clone size come from that table; D and trimming were worked out from the DNA. The ten most abundant clones cover roughly 1% of a sample with about 130,000 clones. Study-wide findings and caveats: Later analysis showed TCR association rates varying by HLA locus, highest for DRB1 and lowest for HLA-C. Most subjects had HLA-A and HLA-B alleles reportedly predicted accurately by TCR beta sequences.

The V gene's germline CDR1 is SGHAT and CDR2 FQNNGV. V lost 1 base to trimming and J lost 0 bases, with 9 bases between them. The CDR3 contains 15 residues. For this clone: Its matching antigen is unknown.

When sampled, the donors appeared nominally healthy, though they likely had unrecorded immune exposures. This chain joins TRBV11-2 and TRBJ1-2, with a weak D call TRBD1 (6 bases). The clonotype comes from a man younger than 35 in good health and CMV-seronegative. The sample was PBMCs. The CDR3 nucleotides read TGTGCCAGCAGCTTAGGGGGGGGCCCTAACTATGGCTACACCTTC. Protein sequence: CASSLGGGPNYGYTF.